This T cell receptor beta chain appears in the sequencing data of a study of PD-L1 blockade in urothelial cancer. Study as a whole: From 0 to 3 prior chemotherapy regimens had been given to the patients. Blood samples contained a median 141,255 T cells.

Clones were sequenced by immunoSEQ multiplex PCR, and TCRdb holds only the in-frame ones, with some missing. The data show 50,000 to 60,000 clones, with nearly 85% seen just once and 5% to 7.5% held by the top ten. Germline CDR1 SGDLS, CDR2 YYNGEE. With V trimmed by 3 bases and J by 3 bases, 5 bases remained unmatched. The CDR3 runs to 14 residues. Patients had locally advanced or metastatic urothelial carcinoma. Samples spanned pretreatment and treatment, with 1 to 8 time points per patient. This clonotype was sampled from a man between 35 and 55 years old with urothelial cancer. The material sequenced was PBMCs, taken around atezolizumab (anti-PD-L1) treatment. V usage is TRBV9 and J usage is TRBJ2-5; 7 bases are shared with TRBD1. The CDR3 here is CASSETGTEETQYF. The DNA of the CDR3 is TGTGCCAGCAGCGAGACCGGGACAGAAGAGACCCAGTACTTC.